This T cell receptor beta chain was sequenced for a study of T cells in Graves' hyperthyroidism and ophthalmopathy. The V and J ends lost 3 bases and 12 bases, in that order; junction bases with no gene match: 14. CDR3 length equals 17 residues. Germline loops: CDR1 SNHLY, CDR2 FYNNEI. Template material for amplifying TCR beta CDR3 regions consisted of RNA transcripts. HTBI primers were the set used in a first-round RT-PCR of the TCR CDR3. One entry per CDR3 protein results from TCRdb running MiXCR on the multiplex PCR reads. The sample has approximately 370,000 distinct CDR3 sequences; 17% are singletons.

The sequenced sample consisted of blood. The source of this sequence is a woman in her 30s with Graves' hyperthyroidism that later progressed to Graves' ophthalmopathy. The chain links TRBV2 to TRBJ2-1; TRBD2 aligns across 13 bases. Here the CDR3 DNA reads TGTGCCAGCAGTGAGTGGGTTACTAGCGGGAGGGACTTACGGCAGTTCTTC. The encoded protein is CASSEWVTSGRDLRQFF.